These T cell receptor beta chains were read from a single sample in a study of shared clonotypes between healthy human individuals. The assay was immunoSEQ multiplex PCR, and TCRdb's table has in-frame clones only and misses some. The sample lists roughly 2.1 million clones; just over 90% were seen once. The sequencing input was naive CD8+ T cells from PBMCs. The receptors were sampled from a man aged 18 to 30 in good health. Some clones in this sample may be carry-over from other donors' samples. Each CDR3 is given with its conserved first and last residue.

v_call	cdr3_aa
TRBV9	CASSPAGKGATGELFF
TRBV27	CASSPIRDSSYNEQFF
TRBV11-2	CASSLVQRELTDTQYF
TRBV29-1	CSGGQVGGYEQYF
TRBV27	CASSPDGPPRRLGYTF
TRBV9	CASSVAGANTGELFF
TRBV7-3	CASSLAHGREREAFF
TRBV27	CASSPFGQGATVLETQYF
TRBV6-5	CASSYSGTTEAFF
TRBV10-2	CASREEGYNEQFF
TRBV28	CASSLTPMNTEAFF
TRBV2	CASSGGGSVNYGYTF
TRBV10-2	CASSYEGASYNEQFF
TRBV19	CASSIGLAGTNEQFF
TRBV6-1	CASSPPRSAFETQYF
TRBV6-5	CASSSRDQDEQYF
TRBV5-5	CASSLARTNTEAFF
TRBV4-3	CASSQDISTPSSYNEQFF
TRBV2	CASTPLGGNPNTEAFF
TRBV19	CASSQLAAVYEQYF
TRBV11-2	CASSLVGGIWETQYF
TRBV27	CASSSLPTGWAYGYTF
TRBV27	CASSYSGLSSYEQYF
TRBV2	CASSEALEESSYNEQFF
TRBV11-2	CASSSARDGRARDEQFF
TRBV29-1	CSVPTGGRGEDQPQHF
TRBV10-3	CAISRLADNTGELFF